This T cell receptor (beta chain) was recovered during a study of human T cells and chemical hapten exposure. Time point: patch test 1, 2 weeks after DPC sensitization. The treatment was: therapeutic diphenylcyclopropenone sensitization with weekly scalp DPC. Germline CDR1 DFQATT, CDR2 SNEGSKA (reference sequence). The CDR3 contains 15 residues. Trimming shortened V by 7 bases and J by 2 bases, and 19 bases separated the two germline ends. TCRdb re-analysed the RACE reads in MiXCR, keeping a single row per CDR3 protein. Here the sample spans 75,000 to 95,000 distinct CDR3 sequences, approximately 12% being singletons.

This chain connects TRBV20-1 to TRBJ2-3; perhaps D is TRBD1 or TRBD2 (5 bases each). This clonotype originated in a woman aged 55-69 years with alopecia areata. Some clones in this sample may be carry-over from other donors' samples. Here the sequenced sample was whole blood, taken in connection with sensitization to the hapten diphenylcyclopropenone (DPC). The CDR3 loop reads CSVTLERGPTDTQYF. CDR3 DNA sequence: TGCAGTGTTACTCTGGAACGGGGACCCACAGATACGCAGTATTTT.